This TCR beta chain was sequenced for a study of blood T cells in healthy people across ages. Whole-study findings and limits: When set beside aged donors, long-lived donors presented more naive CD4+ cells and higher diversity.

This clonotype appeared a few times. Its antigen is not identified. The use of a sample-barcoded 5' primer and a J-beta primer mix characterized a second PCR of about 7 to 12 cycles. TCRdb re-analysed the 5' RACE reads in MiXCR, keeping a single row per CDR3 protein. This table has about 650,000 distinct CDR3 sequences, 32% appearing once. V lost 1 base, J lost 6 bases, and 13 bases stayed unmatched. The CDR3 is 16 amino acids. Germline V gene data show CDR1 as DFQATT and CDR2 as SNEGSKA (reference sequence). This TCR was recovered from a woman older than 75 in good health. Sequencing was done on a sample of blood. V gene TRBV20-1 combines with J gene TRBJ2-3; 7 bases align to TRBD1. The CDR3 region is CSARVFRTGLLDTQYF. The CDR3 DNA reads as TGCAGTGCTAGAGTCTTTAGGACAGGTCTTTTGGATACGCAGTATTTT.